This T cell receptor beta chain originates from a study of cytomegalovirus exposure and HLA in healthy donors. Study as a whole: Earlier sequencing of about 179 million T cells yielded fewer than 140 million unique TCR beta sequences. Of around 400 genotyped donors, roughly 81% grouped in the Caucasian-associated ancestry cluster. Study-wide findings and caveats: Segments of the TCR beta V type were, in most cases, productive about 87% or about 30% of the time in an earlier analysis. Association of a missense DCLRE1C variant with TCR beta V- and J-gene trimming was reported in a later analysis.

The PCR ran on 60 Vbeta and 13 Jbeta primers. Generated by immunoSEQ multiplex PCR, the TCRdb table keeps only in-frame clones and is missing some. This repertoire includes roughly 45,000 clones. A note on this clone: Its antigen is unknown.

This TCR derives from a woman in her 30s in good health and CMV-seronegative. Sample: PBMCs.

The CDR3 here is CATSRDQGTEDTF. In DNA form, the CDR3 reads TGTGCCACCAGCAGAGATCAAGGGACAGAGGACACCTTC. The chain uses TRBV15 and TRBJ1-2, with 7 bases matching TRBD1. The germline V gene has CDR1 LNHNV and CDR2 YYDKDF (reference sequence). With V trimmed by 0 bases and J by 12 bases, 7 bases remained unmatched. The CDR3 contains 13 residues.